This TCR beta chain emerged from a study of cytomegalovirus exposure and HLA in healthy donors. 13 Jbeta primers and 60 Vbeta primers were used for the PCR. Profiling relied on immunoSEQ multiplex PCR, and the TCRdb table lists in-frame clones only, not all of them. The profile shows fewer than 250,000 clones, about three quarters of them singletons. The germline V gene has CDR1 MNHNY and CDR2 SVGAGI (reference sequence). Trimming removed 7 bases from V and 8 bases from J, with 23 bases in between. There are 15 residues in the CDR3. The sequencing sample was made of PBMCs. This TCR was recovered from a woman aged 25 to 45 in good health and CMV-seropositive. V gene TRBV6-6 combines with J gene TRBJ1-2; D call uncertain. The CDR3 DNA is TGTGCCAGCACCCCAGGTGTGGTCGGAGGTTCGGGCTACACCTTC. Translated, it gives CASTPGVVGGSGYTF.